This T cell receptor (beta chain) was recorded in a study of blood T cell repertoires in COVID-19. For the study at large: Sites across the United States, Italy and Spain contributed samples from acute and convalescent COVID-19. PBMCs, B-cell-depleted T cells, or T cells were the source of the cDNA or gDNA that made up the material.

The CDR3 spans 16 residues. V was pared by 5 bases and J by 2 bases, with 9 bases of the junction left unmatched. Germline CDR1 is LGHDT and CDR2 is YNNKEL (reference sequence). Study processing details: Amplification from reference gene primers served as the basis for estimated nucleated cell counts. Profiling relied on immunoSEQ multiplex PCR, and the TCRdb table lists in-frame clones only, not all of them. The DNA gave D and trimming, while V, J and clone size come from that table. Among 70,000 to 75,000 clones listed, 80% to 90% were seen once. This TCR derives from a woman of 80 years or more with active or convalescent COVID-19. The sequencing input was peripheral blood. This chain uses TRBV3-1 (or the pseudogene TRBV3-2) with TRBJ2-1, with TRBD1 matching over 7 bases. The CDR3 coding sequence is TGTGCCAGCAGCACTCGAGGGGGCATACCCTACAATGAGCAGTTCTTC. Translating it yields CASSTRGGIPYNEQFF.